The subject of this entry is one T cell receptor beta chain. Its antigen remains unknown. Germline loops: CDR1 SGHAT, CDR2 FQDESV (reference sequence). This CDR3 is 14 amino acids long. Deletions cut 3 bases from V and 4 bases from J, with 12 bases between. Mixed chimerism was transient after nonmyeloablative marrow transplants from related graft donors. CD4+CD25+CD127- Tregs, CD4+CD25- non-Tregs, CD4 and CD8 cells were sorted. This sample stems from a study of Tregs in tolerant kidney transplant recipients. Study observations and caveats: Activated donor B cell expansion appeared to reveal the most relevant donor-specific TCRbeta repertoire. The small number of patients limits these findings pending further validation. Biological reproducibility was not directly addressed, but technical replication error appeared minimal.

Only in-frame clones appear in the TCRdb table, and some are missing; sequencing was by immunoSEQ multiplex PCR. Among 55,000 to 75,000 clones, more than 70% were seen once, and the ten largest hold 3.8%. This clonotype originated in a human patient who received a combined kidney and bone marrow transplant. Some of these T cells may belong to the graft donor. The genes are TRBV11-1 and TRBJ1-1; tentative D call: TRBD1 (6 bases). Sequenced material: CD4+ T cells from blood (PBMCs), taken 6 months after the transplant. CDR3 DNA sequence: TGTGCCAGCAGCTTTGGCCAGGGGAGCACTGAAGCTTTCTTT. Translation: CASSFGQGSTEAFF.